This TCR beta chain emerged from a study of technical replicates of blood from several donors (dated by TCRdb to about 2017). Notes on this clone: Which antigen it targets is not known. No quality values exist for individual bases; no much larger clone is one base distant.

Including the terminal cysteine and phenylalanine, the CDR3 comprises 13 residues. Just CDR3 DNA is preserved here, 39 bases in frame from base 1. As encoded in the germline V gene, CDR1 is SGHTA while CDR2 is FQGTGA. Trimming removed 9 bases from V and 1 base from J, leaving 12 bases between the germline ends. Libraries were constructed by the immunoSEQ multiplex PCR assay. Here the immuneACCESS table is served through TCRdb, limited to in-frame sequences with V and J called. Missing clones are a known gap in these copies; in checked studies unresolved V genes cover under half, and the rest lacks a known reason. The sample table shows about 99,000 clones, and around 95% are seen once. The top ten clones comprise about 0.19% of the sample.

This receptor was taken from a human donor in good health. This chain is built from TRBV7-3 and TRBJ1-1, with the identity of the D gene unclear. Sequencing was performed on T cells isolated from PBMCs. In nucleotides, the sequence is TGTGCCAGTCGAGCAGGAAAGAACACTGAAGCTTTCTTT. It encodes CASRAGKNTEAFF.